Detailed here is one TCR beta chain. Authors' analysis steps: Nucleated cell number was recorded as an estimate derived from reference gene primer amplification. The assay was immunoSEQ multiplex PCR, and TCRdb's table has in-frame clones only and misses some. V, J and clone size are taken as reported in that table, and D and trimming were inferred from the DNA itself. Of nearly 350,000 clones in the sample, 75% to 90% were seen once. The CDR3 consists of 16 residues. Germline-derived CDR1 and CDR2 are KGHDR and SFDVKD. With V trimmed by 5 bases and J by 2 bases, 8 bases remained unmatched. These data are taken from a study of blood T cell repertoires in COVID-19. Study context: Sites in the United States, Italy and Spain provided acute and convalescent COVID-19 samples. From T cells, B-cell-depleted T cells, or PBMCs came the material, which was cDNA or gDNA.

Seattle-derived patients entered the study during active infection and were followed longitudinally. The specimen sequenced was peripheral blood. The chain couples TRBV24-1 to TRBJ2-3, with TRBD2 matching 8 bases. The sequence was obtained from a woman between 45 and 65 years old with COVID-19, enrolled during active disease. The CDR3 sequence: CATSVTGGPNTDTQYF. The CDR3 DNA follows: TGTGCCACCAGTGTTACGGGAGGGCCGAACACAGATACGCAGTATTTT.